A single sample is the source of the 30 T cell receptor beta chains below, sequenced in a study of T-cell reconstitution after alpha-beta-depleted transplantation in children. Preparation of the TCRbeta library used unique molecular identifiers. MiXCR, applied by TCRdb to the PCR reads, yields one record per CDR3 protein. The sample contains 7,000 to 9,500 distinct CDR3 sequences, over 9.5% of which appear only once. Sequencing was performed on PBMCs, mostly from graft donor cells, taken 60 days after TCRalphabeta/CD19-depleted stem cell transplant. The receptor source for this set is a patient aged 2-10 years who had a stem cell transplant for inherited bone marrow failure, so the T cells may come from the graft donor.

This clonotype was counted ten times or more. Here the CDR3 reads CASNVGSAVMSGELFF. CDR3 sequence (DNA): TGTGCCAGCAATGTGGGGTCAGCGGTTATGTCCGGGGAGCTGTTTTTT. V gene TRBV7-7 combines with J gene TRBJ2-2; possible D gene TRBD2, 5 bases. Trimming cost V 7 bases and J 6 bases, with 21 bases left between them. CDR1 SSHAT and CDR2 FNYEAQ come from the germline V gene (reference sequence). CDR3 length equals 16 residues.

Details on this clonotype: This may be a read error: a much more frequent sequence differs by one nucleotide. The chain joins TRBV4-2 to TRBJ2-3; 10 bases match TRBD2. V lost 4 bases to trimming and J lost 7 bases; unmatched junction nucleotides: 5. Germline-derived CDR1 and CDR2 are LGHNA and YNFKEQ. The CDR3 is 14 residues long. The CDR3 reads CASSREREGYTQYF. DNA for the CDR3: TGTGCCAGCAGCCGGGAGCGGGAGGGATATACGCAGTATTTT.

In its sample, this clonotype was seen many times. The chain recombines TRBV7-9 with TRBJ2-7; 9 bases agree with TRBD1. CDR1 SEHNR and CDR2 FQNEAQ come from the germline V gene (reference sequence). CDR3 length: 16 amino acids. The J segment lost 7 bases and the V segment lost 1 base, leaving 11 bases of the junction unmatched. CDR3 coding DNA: TGTGCCAGCAGCTTAGAGTCATGGACAGGGGAGGAAGAGCAGTACTTC. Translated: CASSLESWTGEEEQYF.

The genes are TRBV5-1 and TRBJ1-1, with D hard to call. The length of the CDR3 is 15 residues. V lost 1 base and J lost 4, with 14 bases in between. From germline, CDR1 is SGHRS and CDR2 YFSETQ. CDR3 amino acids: CASSLYGPVGTEAFF. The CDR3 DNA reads TGCGCCAGCAGCTTGTACGGGCCAGTGGGCACTGAAGCTTTCTTT.

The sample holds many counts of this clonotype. The CDR3: CASSSGRMNTEAFF. CDR3 coding DNA: TGTGCCAGCAGCAGCGGACGGATGAACACTGAAGCTTTCTTT. The chain uses TRBV11-3 and TRBJ1-1; D is unclear. The V end was cut by 5 bases, the J end by 0 bases, with 10 bases between. Germline loops: CDR1 SGHNT, CDR2 YENEEA. The length of the CDR3 is 14 residues.

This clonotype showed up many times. In DNA, the CDR3 is TGTGCCACCAGTGGGGGCGGCAGCTACAATGAGCAGTTCTTC. Its protein product is CATSGGGSYNEQFF. The chain links TRBV24-1 to TRBJ2-1; maybe TRBD1 (5 bases). There are 14 residues in the CDR3. Trimming removed 5 bases at V and 3 bases at J, with 10 bases between. Germline assignment: CDR1 KGHDR and CDR2 SFDVKD.

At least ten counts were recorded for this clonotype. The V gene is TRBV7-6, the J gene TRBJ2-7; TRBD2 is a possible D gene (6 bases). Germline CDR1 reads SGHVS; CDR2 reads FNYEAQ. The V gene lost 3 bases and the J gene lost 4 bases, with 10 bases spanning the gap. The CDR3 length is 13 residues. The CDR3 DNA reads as TGTGCCAGCAGCTTCGCCCGGGGGTACGAGCAGTACTTC. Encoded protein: CASSFARGYEQYF.

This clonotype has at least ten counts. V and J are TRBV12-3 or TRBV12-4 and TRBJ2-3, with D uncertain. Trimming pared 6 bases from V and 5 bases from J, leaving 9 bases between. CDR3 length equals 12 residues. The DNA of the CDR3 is TGTGCCAGCAGAACAGTGGGAGATACGCAGTATTTT. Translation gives CASRTVGDTQYF.

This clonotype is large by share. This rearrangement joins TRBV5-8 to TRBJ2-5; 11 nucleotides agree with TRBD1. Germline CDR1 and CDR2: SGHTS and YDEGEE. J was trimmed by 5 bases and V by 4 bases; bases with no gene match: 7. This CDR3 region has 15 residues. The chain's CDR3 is CASSPGTGGRETQYF. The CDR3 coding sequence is TGTGCCAGCAGCCCCGGGACAGGGGGTCGGGAGACCCAGTACTTC. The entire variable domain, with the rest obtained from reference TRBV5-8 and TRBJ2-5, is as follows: EAGVTQSPTHLIKTRGQQATLRCSPISGHTSVYWYQQALGLGLQFLLWYDEGEERNRGNFPPRFSGRQFPNYSSELNVNALELEDSALYLCASSPGTGGRETQYFGPGTRLLVL.

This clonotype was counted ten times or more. The CDR3 loop is CSARPGTAGQPQHF. DNA of the CDR3: TGCAGTGCTAGACCTGGGACAGCGGGCCAGCCCCAGCATTTT. This rearrangement joins TRBV20-1 to TRBJ1-5; the match to TRBD1 covers 7 bases. This CDR3 is built from 14 residues. The J segment lost 7 bases and the V segment lost 2 bases, leaving 8 bases of the junction unmatched. CDR1 is DFQATT, CDR2 SNEGSKA, per germline (reference sequence).

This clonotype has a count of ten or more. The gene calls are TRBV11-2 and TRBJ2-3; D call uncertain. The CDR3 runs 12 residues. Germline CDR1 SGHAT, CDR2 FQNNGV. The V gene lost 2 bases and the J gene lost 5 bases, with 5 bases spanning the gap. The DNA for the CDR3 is TGTGCCAGCAGCTTACAATTAGATACGCAGTATTTT. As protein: CASSLQLDTQYF.

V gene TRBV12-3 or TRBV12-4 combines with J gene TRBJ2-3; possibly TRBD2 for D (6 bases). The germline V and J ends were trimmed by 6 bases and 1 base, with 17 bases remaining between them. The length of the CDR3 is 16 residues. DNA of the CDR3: TGTGCCAGCAGCCCCTTGGGGACTTTACGCACAGATACGCAGTATTTT. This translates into CASSPLGTLRTDTQYF.

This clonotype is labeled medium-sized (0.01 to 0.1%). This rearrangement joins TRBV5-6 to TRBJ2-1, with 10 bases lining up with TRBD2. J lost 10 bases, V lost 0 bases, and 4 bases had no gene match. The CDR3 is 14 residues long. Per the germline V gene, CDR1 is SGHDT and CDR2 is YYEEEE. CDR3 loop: CASSLGLAGVEQFF. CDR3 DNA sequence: TGTGCCAGCAGCTTGGGGCTAGCGGGAGTGGAGCAGTTCTTC.

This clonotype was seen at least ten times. Written as DNA, the CDR3 is TGCGCCAGCAGCCAAATACAAGGTGGACAGGGGAGGCGAGAGACCCAGTACTTC. Protein: CASSQIQGGQGRRETQYF. The rearrangement uses TRBV4-1 and TRBJ2-5; 9 nucleotides align to TRBD1. J was trimmed by 4 bases and V by 2 bases; bases with no gene match: 14. CDR3 length: 18 amino acids. Germline V CDR1 and CDR2: MGHRA, YSYEKL.

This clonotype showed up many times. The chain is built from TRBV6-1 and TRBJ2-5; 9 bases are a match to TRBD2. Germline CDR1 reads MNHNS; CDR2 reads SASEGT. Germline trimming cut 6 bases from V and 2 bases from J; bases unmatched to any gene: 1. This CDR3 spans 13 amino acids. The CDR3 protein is CASSGLAQETQYF. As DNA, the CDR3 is TGTGCCAGCAGCGGACTAGCGCAAGAGACCCAGTACTTC.

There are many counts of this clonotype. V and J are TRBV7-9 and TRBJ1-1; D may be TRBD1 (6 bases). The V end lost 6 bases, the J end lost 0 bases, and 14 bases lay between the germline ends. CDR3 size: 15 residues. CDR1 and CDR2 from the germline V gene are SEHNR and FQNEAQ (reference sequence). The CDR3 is CASSFSGGLNTEAFF. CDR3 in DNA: TGTGCCAGCAGTTTCTCCGGGGGCCTGAACACTGAAGCTTTCTTT.

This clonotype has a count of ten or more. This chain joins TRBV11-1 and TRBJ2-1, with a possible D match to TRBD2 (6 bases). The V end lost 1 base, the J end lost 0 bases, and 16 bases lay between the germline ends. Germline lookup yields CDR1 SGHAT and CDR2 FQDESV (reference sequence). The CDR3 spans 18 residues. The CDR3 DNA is TGTGCCAGCAGCTTAGAGACTAGAAGGGATAGCTCCTACAATGAGCAGTTCTTC. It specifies CASSLETRRDSSYNEQFF.

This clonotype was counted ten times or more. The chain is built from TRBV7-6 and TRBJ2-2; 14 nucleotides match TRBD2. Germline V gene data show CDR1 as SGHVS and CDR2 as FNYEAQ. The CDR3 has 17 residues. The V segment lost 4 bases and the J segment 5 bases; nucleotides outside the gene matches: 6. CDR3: CASSSHGTSGRTGELFF. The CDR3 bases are TGTGCCAGCAGCTCACACGGGACTAGCGGGAGAACCGGGGAGCTGTTTTTT.

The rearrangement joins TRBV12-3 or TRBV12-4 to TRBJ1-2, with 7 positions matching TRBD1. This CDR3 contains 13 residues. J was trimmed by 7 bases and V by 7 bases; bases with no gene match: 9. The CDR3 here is CASTLEGALGYTF. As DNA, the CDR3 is TGTGCCAGCACCCTGGAGGGGGCGCTTGGCTACACCTTC.

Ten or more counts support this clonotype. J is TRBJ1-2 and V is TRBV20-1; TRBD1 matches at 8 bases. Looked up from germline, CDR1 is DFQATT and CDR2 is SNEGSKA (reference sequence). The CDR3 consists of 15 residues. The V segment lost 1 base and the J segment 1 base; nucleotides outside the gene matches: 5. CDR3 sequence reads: CSARVIQGDNYGYTF. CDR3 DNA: TGCAGTGCTAGAGTAATACAGGGGGATAACTATGGCTACACCTTC.

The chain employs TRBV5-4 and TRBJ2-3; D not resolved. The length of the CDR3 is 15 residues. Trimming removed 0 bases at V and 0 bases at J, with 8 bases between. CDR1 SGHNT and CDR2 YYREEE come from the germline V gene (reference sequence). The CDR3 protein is CASSLVGYSTDTQYF. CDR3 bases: TGTGCCAGCAGCTTGGTGGGATATAGCACAGATACGCAGTATTTT.

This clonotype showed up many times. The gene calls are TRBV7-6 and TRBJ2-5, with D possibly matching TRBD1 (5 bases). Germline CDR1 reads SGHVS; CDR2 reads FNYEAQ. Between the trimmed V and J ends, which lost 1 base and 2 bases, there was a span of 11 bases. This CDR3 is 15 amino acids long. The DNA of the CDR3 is TGTGCCAGCAGCTTAGAAATAGACAGACAAGAGACCCAGTACTTC. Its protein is CASSLEIDRQETQYF.

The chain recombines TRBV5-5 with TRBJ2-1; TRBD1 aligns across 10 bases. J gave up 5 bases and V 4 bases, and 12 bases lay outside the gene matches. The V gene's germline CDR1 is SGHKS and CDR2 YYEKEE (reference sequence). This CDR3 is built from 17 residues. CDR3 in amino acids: CASSPSIDRGRHNEQFF. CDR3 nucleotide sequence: TGTGCCAGCAGCCCCTCCATTGACAGGGGGCGGCACAATGAGCAGTTCTTC.

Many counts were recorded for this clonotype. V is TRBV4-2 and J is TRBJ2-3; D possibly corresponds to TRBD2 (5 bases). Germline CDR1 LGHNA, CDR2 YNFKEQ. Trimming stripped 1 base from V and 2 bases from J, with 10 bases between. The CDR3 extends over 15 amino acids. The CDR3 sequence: CASSQGLPYTDTQYF. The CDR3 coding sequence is TGTGCCAGCAGCCAAGGACTACCTTACACAGATACGCAGTATTTT.

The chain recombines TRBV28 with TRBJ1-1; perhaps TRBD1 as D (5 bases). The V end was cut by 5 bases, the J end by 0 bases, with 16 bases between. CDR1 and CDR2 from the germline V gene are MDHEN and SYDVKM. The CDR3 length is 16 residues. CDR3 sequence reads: CASSIPRQTMNTEAFF. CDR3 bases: TGTGCCAGCAGTATCCCCCGACAGACCATGAACACTGAAGCTTTCTTT.

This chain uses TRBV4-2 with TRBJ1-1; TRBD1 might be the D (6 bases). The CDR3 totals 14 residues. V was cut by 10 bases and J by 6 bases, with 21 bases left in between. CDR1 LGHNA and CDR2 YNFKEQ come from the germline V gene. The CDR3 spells CAMGPGLGGAEAFF. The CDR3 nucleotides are TGTGCCATGGGCCCGGGCCTCGGGGGCGCTGAAGCTTTCTTT.

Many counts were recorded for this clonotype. This CDR3 reads CASSFGGGGFYEQYF. The CDR3 nucleotides are TGTGCCAGCAGCTTTGGTGGGGGAGGGTTCTACGAGCAGTACTTC. This chain uses TRBV7-2 with TRBJ2-7; TRBD2 matches 7 bases. Looked up from germline, CDR1 is SGHTA and CDR2 is FQGNSA. This CDR3 has 15 amino acids. Trimming removed 3 bases from V and 3 bases from J; junction bases left unmatched: 8.

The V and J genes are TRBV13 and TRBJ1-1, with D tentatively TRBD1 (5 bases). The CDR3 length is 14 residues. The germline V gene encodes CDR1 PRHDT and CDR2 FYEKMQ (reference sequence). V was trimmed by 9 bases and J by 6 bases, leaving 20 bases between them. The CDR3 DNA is TGTGCCAGGAGTCCGGGGCTCGGGTGCGCTGAAGCTTTCTTT. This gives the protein CARSPGLGCAEAFF.

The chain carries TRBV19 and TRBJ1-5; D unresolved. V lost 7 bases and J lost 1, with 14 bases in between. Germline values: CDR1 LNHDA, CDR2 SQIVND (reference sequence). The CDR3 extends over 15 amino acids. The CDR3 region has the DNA TGTGCCAGTAACCCCAAAGGGAGGAGCAATCAGCCCCAGCATTTT. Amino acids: CASNPKGRSNQPQHF. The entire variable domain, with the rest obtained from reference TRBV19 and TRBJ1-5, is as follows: DGGITQSPKYLFRKEGQNVTLSCEQNLNHDAMYWYRQDPGQGLRLIYYSQIVNDFQKGDIAEGYSVSREKKESFPLTVTSAQKNPTAFYLCASNPKGRSNQPQHFGDGTRLSIL.

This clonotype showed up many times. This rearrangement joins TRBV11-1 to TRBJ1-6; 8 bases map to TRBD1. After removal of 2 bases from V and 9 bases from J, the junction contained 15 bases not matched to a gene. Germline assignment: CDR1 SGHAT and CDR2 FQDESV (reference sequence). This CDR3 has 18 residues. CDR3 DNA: TGTGCCAGCAGCTTACGTTTCGGAGAGACAGGGGAGGCTTCACCCCTCCACTTT. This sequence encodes CASSLRFGETGEASPLHF.